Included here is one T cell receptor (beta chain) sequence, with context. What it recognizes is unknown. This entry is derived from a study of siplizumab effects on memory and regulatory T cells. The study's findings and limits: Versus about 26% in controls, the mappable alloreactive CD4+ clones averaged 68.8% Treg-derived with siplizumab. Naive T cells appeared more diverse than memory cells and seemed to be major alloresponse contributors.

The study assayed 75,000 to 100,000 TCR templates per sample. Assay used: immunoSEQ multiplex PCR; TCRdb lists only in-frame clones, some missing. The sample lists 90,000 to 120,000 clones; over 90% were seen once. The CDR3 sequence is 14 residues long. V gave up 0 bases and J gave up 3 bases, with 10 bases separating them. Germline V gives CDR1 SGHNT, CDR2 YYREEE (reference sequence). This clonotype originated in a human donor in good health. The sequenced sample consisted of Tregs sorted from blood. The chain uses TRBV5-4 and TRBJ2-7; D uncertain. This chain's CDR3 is CASSLAQNLYEQYF. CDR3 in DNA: TGTGCCAGCAGCTTGGCACAGAACCTCTACGAGCAGTACTTC.